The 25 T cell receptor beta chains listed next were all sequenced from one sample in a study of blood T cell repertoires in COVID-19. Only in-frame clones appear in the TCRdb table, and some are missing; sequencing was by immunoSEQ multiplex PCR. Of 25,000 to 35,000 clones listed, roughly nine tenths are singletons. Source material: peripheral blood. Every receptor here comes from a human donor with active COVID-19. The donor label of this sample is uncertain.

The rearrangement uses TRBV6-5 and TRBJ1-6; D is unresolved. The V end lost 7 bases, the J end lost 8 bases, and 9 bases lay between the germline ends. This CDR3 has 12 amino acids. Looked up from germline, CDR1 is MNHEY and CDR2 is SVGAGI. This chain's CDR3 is CASNRYDSPLHF. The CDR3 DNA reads TGTGCCAGCAATCGGTATGATTCACCCCTCCACTTT.

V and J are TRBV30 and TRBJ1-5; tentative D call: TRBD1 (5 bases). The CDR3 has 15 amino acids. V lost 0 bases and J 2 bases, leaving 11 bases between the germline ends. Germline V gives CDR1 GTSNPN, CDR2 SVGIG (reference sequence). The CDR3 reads CAWSVKGAGNQPQHF. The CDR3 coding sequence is TGTGCCTGGAGTGTGAAAGGGGCTGGCAATCAGCCCCAGCATTTT.

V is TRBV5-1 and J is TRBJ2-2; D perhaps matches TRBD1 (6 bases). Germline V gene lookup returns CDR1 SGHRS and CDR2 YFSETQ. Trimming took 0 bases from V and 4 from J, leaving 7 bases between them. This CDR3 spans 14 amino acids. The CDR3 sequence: CASSLARGTGELFF. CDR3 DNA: TGCGCCAGCAGCTTGGCCAGGGGCACCGGGGAGCTGTTTTTT.

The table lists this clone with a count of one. The CDR3 protein is CASSSRLANSYEQYF. The DNA for the CDR3 is TGTGCCAGCAGCTCCCGACTAGCTAATTCCTACGAGCAGTACTTC. The chain employs TRBV5-6 and TRBJ2-7; 7 nucleotides match TRBD2. The CDR3 runs 15 residues. After removal of 3 bases from V and 1 base from J, the junction contained 7 bases not matched to a gene. In germline, CDR1 is SGHDT, CDR2 YYEEEE.

This chain's CDR3 is CASGLSVTYEQYF. Here the CDR3 DNA reads TGTGCTAGTGGTTTGTCGGTTACCTACGAGCAGTACTTC. This chain connects TRBV12-5 to TRBJ2-7; D not resolved. The V end lost 2 bases, the J end lost 2 bases, and 7 bases lay between the germline ends. This CDR3 contains 13 residues. The V gene's germline CDR1 is LGHNT and CDR2 FRNRAP.

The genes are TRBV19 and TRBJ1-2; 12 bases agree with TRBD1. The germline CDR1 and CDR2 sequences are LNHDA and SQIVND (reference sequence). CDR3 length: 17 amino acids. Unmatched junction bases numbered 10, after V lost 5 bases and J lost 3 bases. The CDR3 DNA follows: TGTGCCAGTAGTTTCAATTCCGGGACAGGGGGCCACTATGGCTACACCTTC. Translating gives CASSFNSGTGGHYGYTF.

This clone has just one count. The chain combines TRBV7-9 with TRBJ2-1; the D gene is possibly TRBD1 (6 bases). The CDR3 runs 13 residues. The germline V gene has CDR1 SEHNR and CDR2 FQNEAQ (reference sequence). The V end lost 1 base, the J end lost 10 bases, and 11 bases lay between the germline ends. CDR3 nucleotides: TGTGCCAGCAGCTTAGTCGAGGGGGAAGAGCAGTTCTTC. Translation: CASSLVEGEEQFF.

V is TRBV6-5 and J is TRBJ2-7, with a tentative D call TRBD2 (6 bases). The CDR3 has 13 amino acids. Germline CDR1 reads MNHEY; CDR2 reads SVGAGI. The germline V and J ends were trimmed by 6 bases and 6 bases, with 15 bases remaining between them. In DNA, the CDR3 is TGTGCCAGCAGCTTCGGAGGGACTGTCGAGCAGTACTTC. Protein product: CASSFGGTVEQYF.

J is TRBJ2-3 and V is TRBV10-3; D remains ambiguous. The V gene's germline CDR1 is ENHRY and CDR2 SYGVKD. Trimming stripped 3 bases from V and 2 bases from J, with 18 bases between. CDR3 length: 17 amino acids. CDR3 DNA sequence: TGTGCCATCAGTGACCTCATAAAGACTTCCCCCACAGATACGCAGTATTTT. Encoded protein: CAISDLIKTSPTDTQYF.

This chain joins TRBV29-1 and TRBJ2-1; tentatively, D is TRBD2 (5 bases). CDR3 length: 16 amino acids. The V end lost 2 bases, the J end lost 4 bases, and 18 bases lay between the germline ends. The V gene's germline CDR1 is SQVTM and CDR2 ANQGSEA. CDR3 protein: CSVELRGSLEYNEQFF. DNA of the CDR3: TGCAGCGTTGAACTCCGGGGATCATTGGAGTACAATGAGCAGTTCTTC.

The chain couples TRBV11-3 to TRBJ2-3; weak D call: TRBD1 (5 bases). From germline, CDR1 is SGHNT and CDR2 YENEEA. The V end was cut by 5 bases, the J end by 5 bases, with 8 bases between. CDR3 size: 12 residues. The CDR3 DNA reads TGTGCCAGCAGCCAGGGTGGAGATACGCAGTATTTT. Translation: CASSQGGDTQYF.

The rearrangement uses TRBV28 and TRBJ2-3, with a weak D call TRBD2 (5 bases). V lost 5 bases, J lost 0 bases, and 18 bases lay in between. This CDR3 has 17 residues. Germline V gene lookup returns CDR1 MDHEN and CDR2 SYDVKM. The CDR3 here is CASSEFQGRASTDTQYF. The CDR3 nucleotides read TGTGCCAGCAGTGAGTTCCAAGGGCGGGCCAGCACAGATACGCAGTATTTT.

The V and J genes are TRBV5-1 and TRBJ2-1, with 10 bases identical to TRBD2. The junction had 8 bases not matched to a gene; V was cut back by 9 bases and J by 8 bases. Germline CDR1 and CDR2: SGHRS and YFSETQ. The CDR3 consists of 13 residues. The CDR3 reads CATGERGGDEQFF. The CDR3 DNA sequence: TGCGCCACTGGGGAGCGGGGGGGCGATGAGCAGTTCTTC.

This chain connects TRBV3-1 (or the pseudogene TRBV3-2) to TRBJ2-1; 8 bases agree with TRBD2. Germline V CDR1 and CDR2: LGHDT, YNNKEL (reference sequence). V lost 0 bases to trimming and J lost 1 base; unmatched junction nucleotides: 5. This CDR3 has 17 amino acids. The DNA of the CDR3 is TGTGCCAGCAGCCAAGAAGCTAGCGGGTCGTCCTACAATGAGCAGTTCTTC. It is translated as CASSQEASGSSYNEQFF.

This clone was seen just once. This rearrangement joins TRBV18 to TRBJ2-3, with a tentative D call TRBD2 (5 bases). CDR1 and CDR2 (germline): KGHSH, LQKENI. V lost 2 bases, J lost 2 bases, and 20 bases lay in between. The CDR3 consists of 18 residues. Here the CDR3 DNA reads TGTGCCAGCTCACCAGAAAAAGGGAGCGGACCGTCCACAGATACGCAGTATTTT. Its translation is CASSPEKGSGPSTDTQYF.

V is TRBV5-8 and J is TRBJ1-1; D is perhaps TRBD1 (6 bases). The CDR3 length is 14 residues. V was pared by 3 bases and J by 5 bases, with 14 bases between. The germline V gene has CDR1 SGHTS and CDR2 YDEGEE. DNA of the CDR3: TGTGCCAGCAGCTCCCTGGGACACAGAACTGAAGCTTTCTTT. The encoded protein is CASSSLGHRTEAFF.

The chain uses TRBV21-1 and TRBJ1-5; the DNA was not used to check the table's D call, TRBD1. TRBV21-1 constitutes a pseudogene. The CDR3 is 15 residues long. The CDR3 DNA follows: TGTGCCAGCACCTCCGGGACAGTTAATAATCAGCCCCAGCATTTT. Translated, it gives CASTSGTVNNQPQHF.

CDR3 coding DNA: TGCGCCAGCAGCTTGGGCCAGGGGATTCGGTACGAGCAGTACTTC. Translated, it gives CASSLGQGIRYEQYF. This chain links TRBV5-1 with TRBJ2-7; D may be TRBD1 (6 bases). In germline, CDR1 is SGHRS, CDR2 YFSETQ. V was cut by 0 bases and J by 4 bases, with 14 bases left in between. This CDR3 comprises 15 residues.

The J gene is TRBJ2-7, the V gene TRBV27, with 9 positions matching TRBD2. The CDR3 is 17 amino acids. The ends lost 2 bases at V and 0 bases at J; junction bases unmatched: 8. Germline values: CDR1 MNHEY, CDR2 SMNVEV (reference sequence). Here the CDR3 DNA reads TGTGCCAGCAGTTTAGAGCGGGAGGTACCCATCTCCTACGAGCAGTACTTC. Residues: CASSLEREVPISYEQYF.

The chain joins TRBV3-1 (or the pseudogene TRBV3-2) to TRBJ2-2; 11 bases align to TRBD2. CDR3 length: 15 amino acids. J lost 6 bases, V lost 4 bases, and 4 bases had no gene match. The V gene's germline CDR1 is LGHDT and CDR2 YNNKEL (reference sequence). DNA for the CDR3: TGTGCCAGCAGCCTTAGCGGGAGGGCCTCCGGGGAGCTGTTTTTT. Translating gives CASSLSGRASGELFF.

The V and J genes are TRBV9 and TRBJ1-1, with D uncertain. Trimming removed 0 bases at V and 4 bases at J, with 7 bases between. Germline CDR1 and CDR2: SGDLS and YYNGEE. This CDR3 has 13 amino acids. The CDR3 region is CASSVASTTEAFF. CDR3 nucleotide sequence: TGTGCCAGCAGCGTAGCGAGCACCACTGAAGCTTTCTTT.

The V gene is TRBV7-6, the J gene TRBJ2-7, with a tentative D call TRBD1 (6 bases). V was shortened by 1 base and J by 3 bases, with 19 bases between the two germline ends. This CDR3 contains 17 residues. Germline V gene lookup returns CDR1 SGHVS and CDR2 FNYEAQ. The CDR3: CASSLGGVGASLYEQYF. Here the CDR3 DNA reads TGTGCCAGCAGCTTAGGGGGAGTGGGGGCTAGCCTCTACGAGCAGTACTTC.

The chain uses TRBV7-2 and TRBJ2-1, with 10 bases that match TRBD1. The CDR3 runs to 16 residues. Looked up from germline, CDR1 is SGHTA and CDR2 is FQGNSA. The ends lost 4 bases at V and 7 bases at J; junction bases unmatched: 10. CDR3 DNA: TGTGCCAGCAGCTATCGGGGACAGGGGCATTGGAATGAGCAGTTCTTC. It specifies CASSYRGQGHWNEQFF.

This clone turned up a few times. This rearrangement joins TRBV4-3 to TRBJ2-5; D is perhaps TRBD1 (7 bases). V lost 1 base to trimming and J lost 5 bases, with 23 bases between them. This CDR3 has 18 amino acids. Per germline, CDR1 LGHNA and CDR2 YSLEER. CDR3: CASSQVLRGDGPNETQYF. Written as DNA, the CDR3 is TGCGCCAGCAGCCAAGTCCTCAGGGGGGACGGGCCCAACGAGACCCAGTACTTC.

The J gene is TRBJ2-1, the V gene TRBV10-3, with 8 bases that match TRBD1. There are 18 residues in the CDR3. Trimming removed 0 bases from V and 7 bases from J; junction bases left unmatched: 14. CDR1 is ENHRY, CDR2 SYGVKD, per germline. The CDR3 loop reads CAISESKFAGGFRNEQFF. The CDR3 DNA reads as TGTGCCATCAGTGAGTCGAAGTTTGCAGGGGGCTTCAGGAATGAGCAGTTCTTC.